The 10 T cell receptor beta chains given below trace back to one sample, sequenced in a study of cytomegalovirus exposure and HLA in healthy donors (dated by TCRdb to 2015 to 2018). Library generation was performed with the immunoSEQ multiplex PCR assay. For the multiplex PCR, a mixture combining 60 forward primers for TCR Vbeta segments and 13 reverse primers for TCR Jbeta segments was used. In TCRdb, the immuneACCESS table is reduced to in-frame sequences with V and J assigned. These tables do not hold every clone; where another copy was compared, an unresolved V gene accounts for under half, and the others remain unexplained. The sample table holds roughly 160,000 clones, of which 75% were seen once. Jointly, the top ten make up around 7.7% of the sample. Sequenced sample: PBMCs. The receptors originated from a woman aged 35 to 49 in good health and CMV-seropositive.

The V call is TRBV5-1, the J call TRBJ2-3; 9 bases agree with TRBD1. V lost 2 bases and J lost 4; bases outside the gene matches: 2. CDR1 is SGHRS and CDR2 is YFSETQ in the germline V gene. The CDR3 length is 14 residues. DNA of the CDR3: TGCGCCAGCAGCTTACGACAGGGGGCAGATACGCAGTATTTT. This codes for CASSLRQGADTQYF.

The rearrangement joins TRBV27 to TRBJ2-3, with D possibly TRBD1 on 6 matching bases. CDR1 is MNHEY and CDR2 is SMNVEV in the germline V gene (reference sequence). V was pared by 6 bases and J by 2 bases, with 18 bases between. The CDR3 length is 16 residues. CDR3 DNA sequence: TGTGCCAGCAGGCAACAGGGATGGGGGCACACAGATACGCAGTATTTT. Translated: CASRQQGWGHTDTQYF.

J is TRBJ1-5 and V is TRBV28; D is uncertain. The length of the CDR3 is 16 residues. V was cut by 4 bases and J by 1 base, with 14 bases left in between. Germline CDR1 is MDHEN and CDR2 is SYDVKM. CDR3 loop: CASSYLNRMSNQPQHF. The DNA for the CDR3 is TGTGCCAGCAGTTATCTGAACAGAATGAGCAATCAGCCCCAGCATTTT. The full variable domain, its missing parts supplied by reference TRBV28 and TRBJ1-5, is DVKVTQSSRYLVKRTGEKVFLECVQDMDHENMFWYRQDPGLGLRLIYFSYDVKMKEKGDIPEGYSVSREKKERFSLILESASTNQTSMYLCASSYLNRMSNQPQHFGDGTRLSIL.

V usage is TRBV21-1 and J usage is TRBJ2-7; TRBD2 is taken as the D call from the table, unchecked against the DNA. TRBV21-1 is deemed a pseudogene. This CDR3 contains 18 residues. CDR3 residues: CATENGSPLAGAPGEQYF. CDR3 DNA sequence: TGTGCCACAGAGAACGGGTCCCCACTAGCGGGAGCCCCGGGGGAGCAGTACTTC.

The chain employs TRBV11-1 and TRBJ2-2, with D possibly matching TRBD2 (6 bases). This CDR3 comprises 15 residues. Germline-derived CDR1 and CDR2 are SGHAT and FQDESV (reference sequence). V was trimmed by 1 base and J by 7 bases, leaving 13 bases between them. In nucleotides, the CDR3 is TGTGCCAGCAGCTTAGAAGGGAGGCCCAGCGGGGAGCTGTTTTTT. This encodes CASSLEGRPSGELFF.

This clone has just one count. The chain recombines TRBV4-1 with TRBJ1-5, with TRBD1 matching 8 bases. The CDR3 loop spans 17 amino acids. CDR1 is MGHRA, CDR2 YSYEKL, per germline. V was pared by 3 bases and J by 1 base, with 8 bases of the junction left unmatched. The chain's CDR3 is CASSQFETGASNQPQHF. The CDR3, as DNA: TGCGCCAGCAGCCAGTTCGAGACAGGGGCCAGCAATCAGCCCCAGCATTTT.

V and J are TRBV28 and TRBJ2-7; D may be TRBD1 (6 bases). Germline-derived CDR1 and CDR2 are MDHEN and SYDVKM. CDR3 length: 17 amino acids. Deletions cut 4 bases from V and 3 bases from J, with 22 bases between. Here the CDR3 DNA reads TGTGCCAGCAGTTACCCAACAGGGCTCCAGGAAAGCTACGAGCAGTACTTC. It encodes CASSYPTGLQESYEQYF.

The gene calls are TRBV28 and TRBJ1-5; no definite D call. The CDR3 runs 15 residues. The V gene lost 5 bases and the J gene lost 5 bases, with 16 bases spanning the gap. Germline-derived CDR1 and CDR2 are MDHEN and SYDVKM. Here the CDR3 reads CASSPISGIDQPQHF. In nucleotides, the CDR3 is TGTGCCAGCAGTCCCATTAGCGGAATCGATCAGCCCCAGCATTTT.

This sequence joins TRBV7-9 and TRBJ2-7, with 10 nucleotides matching TRBD2. The CDR3 extends over 14 amino acids. V was clipped by 4 bases and J by 2 bases; unmatched bases: 2. Germline V gene data show CDR1 as SEHNR and CDR2 as FQNEAQ (reference sequence). The CDR3 sequence: CASSSGTSAYEQYF. The DNA of the CDR3 is TGTGCCAGCAGCTCGGGGACTAGCGCCTACGAGCAGTACTTC.

The CDR3 bases are TGTGCCAGCAGTTGGGTAGCGCTAAGCTCCTACAATGAGCAGTTCTTC. Its protein is CASSWVALSSYNEQFF. The V and J genes are TRBV27 and TRBJ2-1; tentative D call: TRBD2 (5 bases). This CDR3 has 16 amino acids. Trimming took 4 bases from V and 0 from J, leaving 13 bases between them. In germline, CDR1 is MNHEY, CDR2 SMNVEV (reference sequence).